The 3 T cell receptor beta chains in this list originate from one sample, sequenced in a study of T cells in Graves' hyperthyroidism and ophthalmopathy. Amplification targeted TCR beta CDR3 regions from RNA transcripts. HTBI primers were used for first-round RT-PCR of the TCR CDR3. TCRdb reanalysed the multiplex PCR reads using MiXCR and keeps one entry per CDR3 protein. This sample yields more than 450,000 distinct CDR3 sequences, of which 20% are seen a single time; roughly 44% belongs to the top ten. Sequencing input: blood. The receptors derive from a man in his forties or fifties with Graves' ophthalmopathy.

This clonotype was picked up many times. The chain joins TRBV20-1 to TRBJ1-5; D call uncertain. Germline CDR1 DFQATT, CDR2 SNEGSKA (reference sequence). With 6 bases removed from V and 7 bases from J, the gap between germline ends came to 19 bases. This CDR3 is 14 amino acids long. CDR3 residues: CSASLGIGFQPQHF. In DNA form, the CDR3 reads TGCAGTGCCTCCCTGGGGATAGGGTTCCAGCCCCAGCATTTT.

This clonotype has at least ten counts. V and J are TRBV12-3 or TRBV12-4 and TRBJ1-2, with TRBD1 matching 7 bases. The V and J ends lost 3 bases and 6 bases, in that order; junction bases with no gene match: 4. This CDR3 contains 13 residues. Written as DNA, the CDR3 is TGTGCCAGCAGTTTTGGGACAGCAAATGGCTACACCTTC. As protein: CASSFGTANGYTF.

This clonotype was counted many times. The genes are TRBV3-1 and TRBJ1-1, with 8 bases lining up with TRBD1. V lost 4 bases to trimming and J lost 7 bases; unmatched junction nucleotides: 8. Germline V lookup: CDR1 LGHDT, CDR2 YNNKEL (reference sequence). The CDR3 spans 14 residues. The CDR3 DNA reads as TGTGCCAGCAGCCCCTCAGGGGGCGCCGGTGAAGCTTTCTTT. It encodes CASSPSGGAGEAFF.